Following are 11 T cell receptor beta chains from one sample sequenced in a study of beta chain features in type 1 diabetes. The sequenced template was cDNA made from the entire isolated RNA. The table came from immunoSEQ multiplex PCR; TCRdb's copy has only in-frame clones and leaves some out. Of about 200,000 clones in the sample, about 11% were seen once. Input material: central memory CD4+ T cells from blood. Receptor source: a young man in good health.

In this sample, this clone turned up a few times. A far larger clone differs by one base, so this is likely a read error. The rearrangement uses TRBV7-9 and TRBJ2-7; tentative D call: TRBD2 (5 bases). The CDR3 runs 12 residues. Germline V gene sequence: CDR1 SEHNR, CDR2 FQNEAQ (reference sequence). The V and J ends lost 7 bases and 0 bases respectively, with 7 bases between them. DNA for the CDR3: TGTGCCAGCACACGGGACTCCTACGAGCAGTACTTC. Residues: CASTRDSYEQYF.

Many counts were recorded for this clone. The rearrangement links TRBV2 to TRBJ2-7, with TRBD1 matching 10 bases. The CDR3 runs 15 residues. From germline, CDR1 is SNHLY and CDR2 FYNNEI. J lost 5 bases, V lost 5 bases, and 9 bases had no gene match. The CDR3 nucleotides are TGTGCCAGCAGTTTGGACGGGGACAGGGGCCACGAGCAGTACTTC. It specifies CASSLDGDRGHEQYF. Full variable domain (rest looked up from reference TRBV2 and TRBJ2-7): EPEVTQTPSHQVTQMGQEVILRCVPISNHLYFYWYRQILGQKVEFLVSFYNNEISEKSEIFDDQFSVERPDGSNFTLKIRSTKLEDSAMYFCASSLDGDRGHEQYFGPGTRLTVT.

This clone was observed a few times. In DNA form, the CDR3 reads TGTGCCAGCAGCGGCGGGACGGGGCTAGCCAAAAACATTCAGTACTTC. It translates to CASSGGTGLAKNIQYF. The chain carries TRBV9 and TRBJ2-4; maybe TRBD2 (6 bases). V shed 3 bases and J shed 0 bases, with 13 bases lying between them. Germline V lookup: CDR1 SGDLS, CDR2 YYNGEE. This CDR3 has 16 amino acids.

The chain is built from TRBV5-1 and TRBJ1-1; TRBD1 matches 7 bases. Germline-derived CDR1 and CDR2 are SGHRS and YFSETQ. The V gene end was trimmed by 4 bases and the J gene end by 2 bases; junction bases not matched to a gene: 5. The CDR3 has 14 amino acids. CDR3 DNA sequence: TGCGCCAGCAGCGGGGGACAGATCAACACTGAAGCTTTCTTT. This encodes CASSGGQINTEAFF. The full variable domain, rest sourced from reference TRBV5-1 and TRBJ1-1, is KAGVTQTPRYLIKTRGQQVTLSCSPISGHRSVSWYQQTPGQGLQFLFEYFSETQRNKGNFPGRFSGRQFSNSRSEMNVSTLELGDSALYLCASSGGQINTEAFFGQGTRLTVV.

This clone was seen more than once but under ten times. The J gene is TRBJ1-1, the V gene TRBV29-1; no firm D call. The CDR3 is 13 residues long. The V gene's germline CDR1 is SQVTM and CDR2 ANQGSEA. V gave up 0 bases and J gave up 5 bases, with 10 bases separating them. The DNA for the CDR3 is TGCAGCGTTGAAGAGTATTTCCGGACTGAAGCTTTCTTT. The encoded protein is CSVEEYFRTEAFF.

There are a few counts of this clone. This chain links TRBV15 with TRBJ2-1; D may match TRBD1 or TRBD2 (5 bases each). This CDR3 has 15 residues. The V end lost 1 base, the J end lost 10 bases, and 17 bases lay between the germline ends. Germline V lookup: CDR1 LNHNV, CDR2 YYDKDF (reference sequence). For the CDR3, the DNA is TGTGCCACCAGCAGAGGAGGGGAAAAGCGAAGCGAGCAGTTCTTC. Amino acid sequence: CATSRGGEKRSEQFF.

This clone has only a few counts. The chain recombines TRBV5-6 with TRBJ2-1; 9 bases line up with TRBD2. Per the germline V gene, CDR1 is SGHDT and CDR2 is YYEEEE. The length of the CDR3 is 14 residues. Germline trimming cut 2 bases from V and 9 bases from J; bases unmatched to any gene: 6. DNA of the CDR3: TGTGCCAGCAGCTTTGATTGGACTAGCGTTGAGCAGTTCTTC. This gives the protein CASSFDWTSVEQFF.

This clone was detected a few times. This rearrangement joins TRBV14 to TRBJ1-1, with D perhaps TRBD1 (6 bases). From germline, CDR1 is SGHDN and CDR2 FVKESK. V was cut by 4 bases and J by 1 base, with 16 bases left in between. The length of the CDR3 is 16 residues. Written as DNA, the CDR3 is TGTGCCAGCAGCCCTGCGGGGGCACAGGGGAACACTGAAGCTTTCTTT. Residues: CASSPAGAQGNTEAFF. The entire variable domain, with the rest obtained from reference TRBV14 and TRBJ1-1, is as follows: EAGVTQFPSHSVIEKGQTVTLRCDPISGHDNLYWYRRVMGKEIKFLLHFVKESKQDESGMPNNRFLAERTGGTYSTLKVQPAELEDSGVYFCASSPAGAQGNTEAFFGQGTRLTVV.

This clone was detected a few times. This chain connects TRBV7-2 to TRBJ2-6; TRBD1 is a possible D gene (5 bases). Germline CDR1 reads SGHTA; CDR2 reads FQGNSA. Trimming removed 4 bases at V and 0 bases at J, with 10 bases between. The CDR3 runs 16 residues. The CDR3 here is CASSSQGYSGANVLTF. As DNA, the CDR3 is TGTGCCAGCAGCTCCCAGGGTTACTCTGGGGCCAACGTCCTGACTTTC.

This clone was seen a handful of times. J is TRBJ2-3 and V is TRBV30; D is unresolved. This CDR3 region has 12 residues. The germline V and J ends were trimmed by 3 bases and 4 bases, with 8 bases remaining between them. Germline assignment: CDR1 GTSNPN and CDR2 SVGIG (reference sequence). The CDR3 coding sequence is TGTGCCTGGAGCAGGTGGGCAGATACGCAGTATTTT. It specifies CAWSRWADTQYF. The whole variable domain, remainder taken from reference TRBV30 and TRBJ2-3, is SQTIHQWPATLVQPVGSPLSLECTVEGTSNPNLYWYRQAAGRGLQLLFYSVGIGQISSEVPQNLSASRPQDRQFILSSKKLLLSDSGFYLCAWSRWADTQYFGPGTRLTVL.

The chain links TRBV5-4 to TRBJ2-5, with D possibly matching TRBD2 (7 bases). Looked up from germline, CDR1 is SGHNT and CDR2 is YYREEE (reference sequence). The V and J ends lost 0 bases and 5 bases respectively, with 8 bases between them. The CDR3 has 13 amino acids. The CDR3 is CASSLAGGETQYF. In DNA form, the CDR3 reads TGTGCCAGCAGCTTGGCGGGGGGCGAGACCCAGTACTTC.